The source of this TCR beta chain is a study of T cell changes during pregnancy in multiple sclerosis. Germline CDR1 is SGHRS and CDR2 is YFSETQ. The CDR3 extends over 15 amino acids. The J segment lost 7 bases and the V segment lost 3 bases, leaving 7 bases of the junction unmatched. Data came from immunoSEQ multiplex PCR; TCRdb stores just in-frame clones and leaves some out. The table shows tens of thousands of clones, with about 93% occurring only once. This chain links TRBV5-1 with TRBJ2-7; 13 nucleotides agree with TRBD2. Specimen: CD4+ T cells from peripheral blood mononuclear cells, collected after pregnancy. The sequence was collected from a female donor with multiple sclerosis, enrolled in a pregnancy study. The CDR3, as DNA: TGCGCCAGCAGCTCCGGACTAGCGGGAGTAGGTGAGCAGTACTTC. This sequence encodes CASSSGLAGVGEQYF.